The rows below give T cell receptor beta chains drawn from one sample of a study of blood T cell repertoires in COVID-19. Here immunoSEQ multiplex PCR was the method, and the copy in TCRdb shows in-frame clones only, minus some. Altogether more than 200,000 clones are present, 80% to 90% being singletons, with the ten largest covering under 1.5%. Sequences were obtained from peripheral blood. The receptor source for this set is a man at least 80 years old with acute or convalescent COVID-19. The CDR3 runs from the conserved cysteine through the conserved F or W. Each record gives: D gene, V gene, J gene, clone size, CDR3 protein, CDR3 DNA. The D gene is left open where the match is weak. Where a row states a size, it is once, few, many or the class of an expanded clone; other rows omit it.

.	TRBV5-1	TRBJ2-5	.	CASSPDVGQTQETQYF	TGCGCCAGCAGCCCTGACGTCGGACAGACCCAAGAGACCCAGTACTTC
.	TRBV7-3	TRBJ1-2	.	CASSLEEDRLSYGYTF	TGTGCCAGCAGCTTAGAAGAGGATCGTTTATCCTATGGCTACACCTTC
TRBD1	TRBV3-1/TRBV3-2	TRBJ1-1	.	CASSHGRTGGTEAFF	TGTGCCAGCAGCCACGGCCGGACAGGGGGAACTGAAGCTTTCTTT
.	TRBV6-5	TRBJ1-5	.	CASSFLNQPQHF	TGTGCCAGCAGTTTCCTTAATCAGCCCCAGCATTTT
.	TRBV6-5	TRBJ2-3	.	CASSRIRGPDTQYF	TGTGCCAGCAGTCGAATCAGGGGCCCAGATACGCAGTATTTT
.	TRBV27	TRBJ2-2	.	CATRRYPGLNTGELFF	TGTGCCACCAGACGGTATCCGGGACTTAACACCGGGGAGCTGTTTTTT
TRBD2	TRBV7-3	TRBJ2-1	.	CASSSLAGGPSSSYNEQFF	TGTGCCAGCAGCTCTTTAGCGGGAGGGCCATCAAGCTCCTACAATGAGCAGTTCTTC
.	TRBV7-2	TRBJ1-3	.	CASTPSVSGNTIYF	TGTGCCAGCACCCCTAGCGTCTCTGGAAACACCATATATTTT
.	TRBV25-1	TRBJ2-4	.	CASSDGLGGKNIQYF	TGTGCCAGCAGTGACGGACTAGGGGGCAAAAACATTCAGTACTTC
.	TRBV7-9	TRBJ1-1	.	CASIRQATNTEAFF	TGTGCCAGCATCCGACAGGCGACGAACACTGAAGCTTTCTTT
.	TRBV18	TRBJ1-4	.	CASSLTDGGFEKLFF	TGTGCCAGCTCACTGACGGACGGGGGGTTTGAAAAACTGTTTTTT
.	TRBV5-6	TRBJ1-5	.	CASSLGRGSNQPQHF	TGTGCCAGCAGCTTGGGCCGGGGTAGCAATCAGCCCCAGCATTTT
.	TRBV6-4	TRBJ1-1	.	CASSAGARTEAFF	TGTGCCAGCAGTGCAGGGGCTAGGACTGAAGCTTTCTTT
.	TRBV5-4	TRBJ2-2	once	CASSLDPGLSSTGELFF	TGTGCCAGCAGCTTGGATCCGGGACTTAGTTCCACCGGGGAGCTGTTTTTT
TRBD2	TRBV11-2	TRBJ2-3	.	CASSFGLAGGTTDTQYF	TGTGCCAGCAGCTTCGGACTAGCGGGGGGGACCACAGATACGCAGTATTTT
.	TRBV7-2	TRBJ1-4	.	CASSPQTGKNEKLFF	TGTGCCAGCAGCCCCCAAACAGGGAAGAATGAAAAACTGTTTTTT
TRBD1	TRBV18	TRBJ1-6	.	CASSPRQLLGTGESPLHF	TGTGCCAGCTCACCACGACAACTATTAGGGACAGGGGAATCACCCCTCCACTTT
TRBD2	TRBV7-2	TRBJ2-3	.	CASSSPLAGGRMDTQYF	TGTGCCAGCAGCTCCCCACTAGCGGGAGGGCGGATGGATACGCAGTATTTT
.	TRBV2	TRBJ2-5	.	CASSSQGTSTGETQYF	TGTGCCAGCAGTAGCCAGGGGACGTCCACTGGGGAGACCCAGTACTTC
.	TRBV9	TRBJ2-1	.	CASSVRGSGEQFF	TGTGCCAGCAGCGTACGGGGTTCGGGGGAGCAGTTCTTC
.	TRBV12-5	TRBJ2-3	.	CASGTGSASTDTQYF	TGTGCTAGTGGTACAGGGTCAGCTAGCACAGATACGCAGTATTTT
TRBD1	TRBV3-1/TRBV3-2	TRBJ1-2	few	CASSQWDRVQGYTF	TGTGCCAGCAGCCAATGGGACAGGGTTCAGGGCTACACCTTC
.	TRBV2	TRBJ2-7	.	CASSEAWGPPYEQYF	TGTGCCAGCAGTGAAGCTTGGGGGCCCCCCTACGAGCAGTACTTC
.	TRBV4-3	TRBJ2-1	.	CASSQVGGEWNEQFF	TGCGCCAGCAGCCAAGTCGGGGGAGAGTGGAATGAGCAGTTCTTC
.	TRBV6-6	TRBJ1-1	.	CASSYDRSTEAFF	TGTGCCAGCAGTTACGACAGGAGCACTGAAGCTTTCTTT
TRBD1	TRBV20-1	TRBJ2-7	.	CSAREGQRQYF	TGCAGTGCTAGAGAGGGACAGCGGCAGTACTTC
.	TRBV6-5	TRBJ2-1	.	CASRRDFSYNEQFF	TGTGCCAGCAGGAGGGACTTCTCCTACAATGAGCAGTTCTTC
.	TRBV7-2	TRBJ2-2	.	CASSLQANTGELFF	TGTGCCAGCAGCTTACAGGCGAACACCGGGGAGCTGTTTTTT
.	TRBV9	TRBJ2-5	once	CASSITGQGETQYF	TGTGCCAGCAGCATCACAGGCCAGGGGGAGACCCAGTACTTC
.	TRBV29-1	TRBJ2-1	.	CSVEDLGRKSNEQFF	TGCAGCGTTGAAGATCTGGGCAGAAAAAGCAATGAGCAGTTCTTC
TRBD1	TRBV18	TRBJ1-5	.	CASSPGQGRNQPQHF	TGTGCCAGCTCACCGGGACAGGGTCGCAATCAGCCCCAGCATTTT
TRBD2	TRBV19	TRBJ2-5	.	CASSIASGGAETQYF	TGTGCCAGTAGTATAGCGAGCGGGGGGGCGGAGACCCAGTACTTC
.	TRBV29-1	TRBJ1-5	.	CSVEENSNQPQHF	TGCAGCGTTGAAGAGAACTCGAATCAGCCCCAGCATTTT
.	TRBV5-5	TRBJ1-2	once	CASSLWGGQADGYTF	TGTGCCAGCAGCTTGTGGGGAGGGCAGGCGGATGGCTACACCTTC
.	TRBV2	TRBJ2-7	.	CASSVPGGYDEQYF	TGTGCCAGCAGTGTGCCAGGCGGGTACGACGAGCAGTACTTC
TRBD2	TRBV10-3	TRBJ2-7	.	CASKGGPRTSGYSYEQYF	TGTGCCAGCAAGGGAGGACCACGGACTAGCGGGTACTCCTACGAGCAGTACTTC
.	TRBV7-9	TRBJ1-5	.	CASSQTGRQPQHF	TGTGCCAGCAGCCAAACCGGGAGACAGCCCCAGCATTTT
TRBD2	TRBV5-5	TRBJ2-1	.	CASSARGLAGDNEQFF	TGTGCCAGCAGCGCGCGGGGACTAGCGGGAGACAATGAGCAGTTCTTC
TRBD2	TRBV6-5	TRBJ2-7	.	CASRRTSGSSYEQYF	TGTGCCAGCAGAAGGACTAGCGGGAGTTCCTACGAGCAGTACTTC
.	TRBV18	TRBJ1-1	once	CASSPRSNSMNTEAFF	TGTGCCAGCTCACCACGATCCAACTCCATGAACACTGAAGCTTTCTTT
TRBD2	TRBV2	TRBJ2-5	.	CASNGGLAGETQYF	TGTGCCAGCAACGGGGGACTAGCAGGGGAGACCCAGTACTTC
.	TRBV6-5	TRBJ1-2	.	CASSYSVNGLNGYTF	TGTGCCAGCAGTTACTCGGTAAACGGTTTGAATGGCTACACCTTC
TRBD1	TRBV19	TRBJ1-5	.	CASTTDRGLSNQPQHF	TGTGCCAGTACGACGGACAGGGGATTGAGCAATCAGCCCCAGCATTTT
TRBD2	TRBV24-1	TRBJ2-1	.	CATRAGTSGGYSYNEQFF	TGTGCCACCAGAGCCGGGACTAGCGGGGGGTACTCCTACAATGAGCAGTTCTTC
TRBD1	TRBV18	TRBJ1-2	.	CASSPIGQGDGGYTF	TGTGCCAGCTCACCGATTGGGCAGGGGGATGGTGGCTACACCTTC
.	TRBV7-2	TRBJ2-1	.	CASSLSGGPYNEQFF	TGTGCCAGCAGCTTATCGGGGGGCCCCTACAATGAGCAGTTCTTC